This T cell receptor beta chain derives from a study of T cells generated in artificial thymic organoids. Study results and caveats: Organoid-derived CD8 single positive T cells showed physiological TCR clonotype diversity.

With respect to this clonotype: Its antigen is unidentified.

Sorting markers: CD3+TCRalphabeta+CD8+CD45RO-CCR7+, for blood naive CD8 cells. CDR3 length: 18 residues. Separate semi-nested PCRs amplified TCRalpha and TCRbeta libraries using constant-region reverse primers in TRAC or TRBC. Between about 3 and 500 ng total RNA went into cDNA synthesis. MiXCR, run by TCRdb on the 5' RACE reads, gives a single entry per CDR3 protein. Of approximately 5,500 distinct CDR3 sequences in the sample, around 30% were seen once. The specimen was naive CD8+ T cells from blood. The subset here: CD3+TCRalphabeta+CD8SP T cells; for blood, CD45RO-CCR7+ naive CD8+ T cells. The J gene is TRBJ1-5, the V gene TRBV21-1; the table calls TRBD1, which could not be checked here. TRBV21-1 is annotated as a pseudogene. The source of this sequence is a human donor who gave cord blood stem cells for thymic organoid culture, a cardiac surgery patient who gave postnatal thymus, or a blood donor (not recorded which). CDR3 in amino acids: CAGSKEGVQGCRNQPQHF. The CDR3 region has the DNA TGTGCCGGCAGCAAAGAGGGAGTACAGGGTTGCCGTAATCAGCCCCAGCATTTT.